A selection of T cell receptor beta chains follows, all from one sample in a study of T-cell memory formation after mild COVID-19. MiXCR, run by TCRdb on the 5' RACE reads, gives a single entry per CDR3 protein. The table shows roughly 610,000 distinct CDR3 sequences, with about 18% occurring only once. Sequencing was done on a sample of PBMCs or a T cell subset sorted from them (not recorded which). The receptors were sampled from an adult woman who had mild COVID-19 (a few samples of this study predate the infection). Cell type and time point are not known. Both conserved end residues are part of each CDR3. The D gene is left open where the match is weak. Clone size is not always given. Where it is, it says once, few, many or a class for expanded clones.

cdr3_nt: TGTGCCAGCAGCCCCAGGGCCGGAGCTAGCACAGATACGCAGTATTTT
cdr3_aa: CASSPRAGASTDTQYF
cdr3_length: 16
clone_size: few
d_call: -
j_call: TRBJ2-3
v_call: TRBV7-3

cdr3_nt: TGTGCCAGCACCCCAACCGGGACAGGGAACACTGAAGCTTTCTTT
cdr3_aa: CASTPTGTGNTEAFF
cdr3_length: 15
clone_size: -
d_call: TRBD1
j_call: TRBJ1-1
v_call: TRBV6-2/TRBV6-3

cdr3_nt: TGTGCCAGCAGCCCGGTAGCGGGAGGGGCCGACGAGCAGTACTTC
cdr3_aa: CASSPVAGGADEQYF
cdr3_length: 15
clone_size: -
d_call: TRBD2
j_call: TRBJ2-7
v_call: TRBV7-6

cdr3_nt: TGCAGTGCTAAGCGGGAGGTGCTCGAGCAGTACTTC
cdr3_aa: CSAKREVLEQYF
cdr3_length: 12
clone_size: -
d_call: TRBD2
j_call: TRBJ2-7
v_call: TRBV20-1

cdr3_nt: TGTGCCAGCAGATCCTATAAGGGACACACCAACTACGAGCAGTACTTC
cdr3_aa: CASRSYKGHTNYEQYF
cdr3_length: 16
clone_size: -
d_call: -
j_call: TRBJ2-7
v_call: TRBV11-2

cdr3_nt: TGTGCCAGCAGCGGCTACGGGGACTTGAACACTGAAGCTTTCTTT
cdr3_aa: CASSGYGDLNTEAFF
cdr3_length: 15
clone_size: -
d_call: -
j_call: TRBJ1-1
v_call: TRBV9

cdr3_nt: TGTGCCAGCAGCTTATGGGCCAATGAGCAGTTCTTC
cdr3_aa: CASSLWANEQFF
cdr3_length: 12
clone_size: many
d_call: -
j_call: TRBJ2-1
v_call: TRBV7-2

cdr3_nt: TGCAGTGCTGACAGGGTTCGGTATGGCTACACCTTC
cdr3_aa: CSADRVRYGYTF
cdr3_length: 12
clone_size: -
d_call: TRBD1
j_call: TRBJ1-2
v_call: TRBV20-1

cdr3_nt: TGCGCCAGCAGCCAAGCACCAACTAATGAAAAACTGTTTTTT
cdr3_aa: CASSQAPTNEKLFF
cdr3_length: 14
clone_size: many
d_call: -
j_call: TRBJ1-4
v_call: TRBV4-1

cdr3_nt: TGTGCCAGCAGCCTAAAGTTCTCGGGGCTAAGCTCCTACGAGCAGTACTTC
cdr3_aa: CASSLKFSGLSSYEQYF
cdr3_length: 17
clone_size: few
d_call: -
j_call: TRBJ2-7
v_call: TRBV7-9

cdr3_nt: TGTGCCACCAGCACAGGGGGGACCGGGGAGCTGTTTTTT
cdr3_aa: CATSTGGTGELFF
cdr3_length: 13
clone_size: -
d_call: -
j_call: TRBJ2-2
v_call: TRBV15

cdr3_nt: TGCGCCAGCAGCCCAGGGACTAAAACCAGCTCTGGGGCCAACGTCCTGACTTTC
cdr3_aa: CASSPGTKTSSGANVLTF
cdr3_length: 18
clone_size: -
d_call: TRBD2
j_call: TRBJ2-6
v_call: TRBV5-1

cdr3_nt: TGTGCCAGCAGCTCCGGACTGAGCTCCTACAATGAGCAGTTCTTC
cdr3_aa: CASSSGLSSYNEQFF
cdr3_length: 15
clone_size: many
d_call: -
j_call: TRBJ2-1
v_call: TRBV7-8

cdr3_nt: TGTGCCAGCATCGTGACCCAGCGGGGCTACGAGCAGTACTTC
cdr3_aa: CASIVTQRGYEQYF
cdr3_length: 14
clone_size: -
d_call: TRBD2
j_call: TRBJ2-7
v_call: TRBV2

cdr3_nt: TGTGCCACCAGCAGAGATACCCGGGATACGCAGTATTTT
cdr3_aa: CATSRDTRDTQYF
cdr3_length: 13
clone_size: few
d_call: -
j_call: TRBJ2-3
v_call: TRBV15

cdr3_nt: TGTGCCAGCAGTTTAAAGGGCTATGGCTACACCTTC
cdr3_aa: CASSLKGYGYTF
cdr3_length: 12
clone_size: -
d_call: -
j_call: TRBJ1-2
v_call: TRBV27

cdr3_nt: TGTGCCAGCAGCTTAGTCCGCTCGGACGGACTAGCGGGAAACATTCAGTACTTC
cdr3_aa: CASSLVRSDGLAGNIQYF
cdr3_length: 18
clone_size: -
d_call: TRBD2
j_call: TRBJ2-4
v_call: TRBV7-8

cdr3_nt: TGTGCCAGCAGCCAAGAGGGTAGGATGGGGGGTATCCACAATGAGCAGTTCTTC
cdr3_aa: CASSQEGRMGGIHNEQFF
cdr3_length: 18
clone_size: few
d_call: -
j_call: TRBJ2-1
v_call: TRBV4-2

cdr3_nt: TGTGCCAGCAGTTTTCATTCGAAGGGGACCCAGTACTTC
cdr3_aa: CASSFHSKGTQYF
cdr3_length: 13
clone_size: few
d_call: -
j_call: TRBJ2-5
v_call: TRBV12-3/TRBV12-4

cdr3_nt: TGTGCCAGCAGCTCACAGGGAGGGCAGGGCCAGCCCCAGCATTTT
cdr3_aa: CASSSQGGQGQPQHF
cdr3_length: 15
clone_size: few
d_call: -
j_call: TRBJ1-5
v_call: TRBV7-2

cdr3_nt: TGTGCCAGCAGCTTATTGGGAGCCTACAATGAGCAGTTCTTC
cdr3_aa: CASSLLGAYNEQFF
cdr3_length: 14
clone_size: few
d_call: -
j_call: TRBJ2-1
v_call: TRBV7-2

cdr3_nt: TGTGCCAGCAGTTTGTATCCAGCGGGAGGAGGCGGCGAGCAGTACTTC
cdr3_aa: CASSLYPAGGGGEQYF
cdr3_length: 16
clone_size: -
d_call: TRBD2
j_call: TRBJ2-7
v_call: TRBV12-3/TRBV12-4

cdr3_nt: TGTGCCAGCAGTTCAGGGGGCGCGAGATCACCCCTCCACTTT
cdr3_aa: CASSSGGARSPLHF
cdr3_length: 14
clone_size: few
d_call: TRBD1
j_call: TRBJ1-6
v_call: TRBV6-5

cdr3_nt: TGTGCCAGCAGTTTATCAGGGACAGTAAAGCTTGAAGCTTTCTTT
cdr3_aa: CASSLSGTVKLEAFF
cdr3_length: 15
clone_size: -
d_call: TRBD1
j_call: TRBJ1-1
v_call: TRBV27

cdr3_nt: TGTGCCAGCAGCTATCCGAACACTGAAGCTTTCTTT
cdr3_aa: CASSYPNTEAFF
cdr3_length: 12
clone_size: few
d_call: -
j_call: TRBJ1-1
v_call: TRBV6-6

cdr3_nt: TGTGCCAGCAGACCCACAGGGGGGAACACTGAAGCTTTCTTT
cdr3_aa: CASRPTGGNTEAFF
cdr3_length: 14
clone_size: -
d_call: TRBD1
j_call: TRBJ1-1
v_call: TRBV27

cdr3_nt: TGTGCTAGTGGTTTACCCCATTCGGGTGAGCAGTTCTTC
cdr3_aa: CASGLPHSGEQFF
cdr3_length: 13
clone_size: few
d_call: -
j_call: TRBJ2-1
v_call: TRBV12-5

cdr3_nt: TGTGCCACCGGACTAGCGGGAGGGCCGTACGAGCAGTACTTC
cdr3_aa: CATGLAGGPYEQYF
cdr3_length: 14
clone_size: many
d_call: TRBD2
j_call: TRBJ2-7
v_call: TRBV10-3

cdr3_nt: TGCGCCAGCAGCGGGGGACAGTTGCGCGGCTATGGCTACACCTTC
cdr3_aa: CASSGGQLRGYGYTF
cdr3_length: 15
clone_size: -
d_call: TRBD1
j_call: TRBJ1-2
v_call: TRBV5-1

cdr3_nt: TGTGCCAGCACCAGGACTAGCGGACATCCAGATACGCAGTATTTT
cdr3_aa: CASTRTSGHPDTQYF
cdr3_length: 15
clone_size: few
d_call: TRBD2
j_call: TRBJ2-3
v_call: TRBV9

cdr3_nt: TGCGCCAGCAGCTTGGGAGTGACAGAAAGCACAGATACGCAGTATTTT
cdr3_aa: CASSLGVTESTDTQYF
cdr3_length: 16
clone_size: -
d_call: -
j_call: TRBJ2-3
v_call: TRBV5-1

cdr3_nt: TGTGCCAGCCTGACGGGGGAAACCCCGAACACTGAAGCTTTCTTT
cdr3_aa: CASLTGETPNTEAFF
cdr3_length: 15
clone_size: few
d_call: -
j_call: TRBJ1-1
v_call: TRBV7-9

cdr3_nt: TGTGCCAGCAGCTTCCTAGGCGGAGATACGCAGTATTTT
cdr3_aa: CASSFLGGDTQYF
cdr3_length: 13
clone_size: many
d_call: -
j_call: TRBJ2-3
v_call: TRBV7-2

cdr3_nt: TGTGCCACCAGCGTTTTACCGGGACAGTCTAATGAAAAACTGTTTTTT
cdr3_aa: CATSVLPGQSNEKLFF
cdr3_length: 16
clone_size: few
d_call: TRBD1
j_call: TRBJ1-4
v_call: TRBV15

cdr3_nt: TGCGCCAGCAGCCTCCAGGGCCCTCAGCCCCAGCATTTT
cdr3_aa: CASSLQGPQPQHF
cdr3_length: 13
clone_size: -
d_call: -
j_call: TRBJ1-5
v_call: TRBV4-1

cdr3_nt: TGTGCCAGCAGCTTGCAGGGGTCCTTACTCACAGATACGCAGTATTTT
cdr3_aa: CASSLQGSLLTDTQYF
cdr3_length: 16
clone_size: few
d_call: -
j_call: TRBJ2-3
v_call: TRBV7-9

cdr3_nt: TGCGCCAGCAGCCAAGGCAGCGGCGGTGGTGATACGCAGTATTTT
cdr3_aa: CASSQGSGGGDTQYF
cdr3_length: 15
clone_size: few
d_call: -
j_call: TRBJ2-3
v_call: TRBV4-3

cdr3_nt: TGCAGCGTTGAGACAGGGACCTACAATGAGCAGTTCTTC
cdr3_aa: CSVETGTYNEQFF
cdr3_length: 13
clone_size: -
d_call: TRBD1
j_call: TRBJ2-1
v_call: TRBV29-1

cdr3_nt: TGTGCCAGCAGCGTAGAGGTAGCGGGACCACAAGAGACCCAGTACTTC
cdr3_aa: CASSVEVAGPQETQYF
cdr3_length: 16
clone_size: many
d_call: TRBD2
j_call: TRBJ2-5
v_call: TRBV9

cdr3_nt: TGTGCCAGCAGCTTAAGACAGGGGATAGAGCAGTACTTC
cdr3_aa: CASSLRQGIEQYF
cdr3_length: 13
clone_size: -
d_call: TRBD1
j_call: TRBJ2-7
v_call: TRBV13

cdr3_nt: TGCGCCAGCAGCCAAGATAGAGGGGGTAGCGGGAGGAATGAGCAGTTCTTC
cdr3_aa: CASSQDRGGSGRNEQFF
cdr3_length: 17
clone_size: many
d_call: TRBD2
j_call: TRBJ2-1
v_call: TRBV4-3

cdr3_nt: TGTGCCAGCAGTTCCGGGACTACATGGTACGAGCAGTACTTC
cdr3_aa: CASSSGTTWYEQYF
cdr3_length: 14
clone_size: -
d_call: TRBD2
j_call: TRBJ2-7
v_call: TRBV12-3/TRBV12-4